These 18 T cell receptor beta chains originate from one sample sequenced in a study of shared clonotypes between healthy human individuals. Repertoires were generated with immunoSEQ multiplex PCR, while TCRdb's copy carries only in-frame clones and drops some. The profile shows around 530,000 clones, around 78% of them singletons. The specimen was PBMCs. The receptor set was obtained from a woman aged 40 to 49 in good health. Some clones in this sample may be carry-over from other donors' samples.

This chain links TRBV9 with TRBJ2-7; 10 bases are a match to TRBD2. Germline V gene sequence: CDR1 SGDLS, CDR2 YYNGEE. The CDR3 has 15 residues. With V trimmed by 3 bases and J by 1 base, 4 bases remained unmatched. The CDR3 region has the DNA TGTGCCAGCAGCGCCGGGACTAGCGTTTCCTACGAGCAGTACTTC. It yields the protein CASSAGTSVSYEQYF.

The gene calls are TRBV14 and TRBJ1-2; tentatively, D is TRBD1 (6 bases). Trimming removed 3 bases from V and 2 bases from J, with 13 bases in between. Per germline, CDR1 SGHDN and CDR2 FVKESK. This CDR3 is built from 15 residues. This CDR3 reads CASSQEQGENYGYTF. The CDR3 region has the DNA TGTGCCAGCAGCCAGGAACAGGGAGAGAACTATGGCTACACCTTC.

The CDR3 loop reads CASSLTKTYNEQFF. CDR3 in DNA: TGTGCCAGCAGTTTAACAAAGACCTACAATGAGCAGTTCTTC. The gene calls are TRBV28 and TRBJ2-1; unclear D gene. Trimming took off 2 bases at V and 2 bases at J, with 7 bases between the two ends. CDR1 and CDR2 from the germline V gene are MDHEN and SYDVKM. The CDR3 covers 14 residues. The full variable domain, its missing parts supplied by reference TRBV28 and TRBJ2-1, is DVKVTQSSRYLVKRTGEKVFLECVQDMDHENMFWYRQDPGLGLRLIYFSYDVKMKEKGDIPEGYSVSREKKERFSLILESASTNQTSMYLCASSLTKTYNEQFFGPGTRLTVL.

The CDR3 reads CATTTQFSGNTIYF. In nucleotides, the CDR3 is TGTGCCACCACAACCCAATTCTCTGGAAACACCATATATTTT. The rearrangement links TRBV6-1 to TRBJ1-3; no firm D call. Germline CDR1 and CDR2: MNHNS and SASEGT. The ends were cut back, 10 bases at V and 0 bases at J, with 13 bases in the middle. The CDR3 length is 14 residues.

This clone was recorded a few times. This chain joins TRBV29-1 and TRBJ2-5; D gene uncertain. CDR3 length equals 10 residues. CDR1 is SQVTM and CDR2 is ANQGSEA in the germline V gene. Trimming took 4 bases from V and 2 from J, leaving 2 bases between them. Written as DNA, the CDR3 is TGCAGCGTTGGACAAGAGACCCAGTACTTC. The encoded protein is CSVGQETQYF.

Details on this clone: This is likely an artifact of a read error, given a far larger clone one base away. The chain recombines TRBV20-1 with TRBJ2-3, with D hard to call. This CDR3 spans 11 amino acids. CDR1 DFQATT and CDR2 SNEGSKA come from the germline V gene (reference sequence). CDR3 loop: CSASYPDMQYF. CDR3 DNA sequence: TGCAGTGCTAGTTATCCAGATATGCAGTATTTT.

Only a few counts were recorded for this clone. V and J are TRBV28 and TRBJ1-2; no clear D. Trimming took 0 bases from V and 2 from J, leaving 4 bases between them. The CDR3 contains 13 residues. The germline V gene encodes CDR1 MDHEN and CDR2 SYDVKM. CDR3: CASSLWDNYGYTF. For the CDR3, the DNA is TGTGCCAGCAGTTTATGGGACAACTATGGCTACACCTTC.

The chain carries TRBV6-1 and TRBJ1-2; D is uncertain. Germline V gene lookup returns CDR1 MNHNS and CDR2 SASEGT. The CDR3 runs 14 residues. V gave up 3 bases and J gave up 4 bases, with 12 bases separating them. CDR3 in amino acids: CASSEPASGYGYTF. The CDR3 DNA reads TGTGCCAGCAGTGAGCCAGCCTCTGGCTATGGCTACACCTTC.

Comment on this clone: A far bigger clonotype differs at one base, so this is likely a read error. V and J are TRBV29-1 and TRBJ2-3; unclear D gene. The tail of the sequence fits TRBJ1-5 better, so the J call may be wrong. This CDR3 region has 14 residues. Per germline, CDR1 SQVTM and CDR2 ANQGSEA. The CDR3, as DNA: TGCAGCGTCACTGCAGGCTCAGGCACAGATACGCAGCATTTT. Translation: CSVTAGSGTDTQHF.

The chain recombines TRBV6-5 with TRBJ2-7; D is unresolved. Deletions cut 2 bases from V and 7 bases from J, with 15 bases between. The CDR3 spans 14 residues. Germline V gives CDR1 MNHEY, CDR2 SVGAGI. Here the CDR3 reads CASSYKQPLGEQYF. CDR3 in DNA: TGTGCCAGCAGTTACAAGCAACCCCTGGGGGAGCAGTACTTC.

As DNA, the CDR3 is TGTGCCAGCAGCCCAATCCACGGGGGGCAATACGGGGAGCTGTTTTTT. Its protein is CASSPIHGGQYGELFF. The chain is built from TRBV7-3 and TRBJ2-2, with D possibly matching TRBD2 (7 bases). CDR1 and CDR2 from the germline V gene are SGHTA and FQGTGA. V was trimmed by 5 bases and J by 7 bases, leaving 20 bases between them. There are 16 residues in the CDR3. Full variable domain (missing parts from reference TRBV7-3 and TRBJ2-2): GAGVSQTPSNKVTEKGKYVELRCDPISGHTALYWYRQSLGQGPEFLIYFQGTGAADDSGLPNDRFFAVRPEGSVSTLKIQRTERGDSAVYLCASSPIHGGQYGELFFGEGSRLTVL.

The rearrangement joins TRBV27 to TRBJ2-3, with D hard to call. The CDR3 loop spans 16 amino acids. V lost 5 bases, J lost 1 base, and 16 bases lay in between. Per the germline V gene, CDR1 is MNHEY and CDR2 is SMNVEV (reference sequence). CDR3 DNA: TGTGCCAGCAGTCCAATCCCCCAGGACCGCACAGATACGCAGTATTTT. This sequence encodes CASSPIPQDRTDTQYF.

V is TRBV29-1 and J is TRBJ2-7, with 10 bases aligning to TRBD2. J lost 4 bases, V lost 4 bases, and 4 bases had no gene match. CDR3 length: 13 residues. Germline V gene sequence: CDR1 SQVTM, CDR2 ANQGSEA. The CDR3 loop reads CSVALAGAYEQYF. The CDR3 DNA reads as TGCAGCGTTGCGCTAGCGGGAGCTTACGAGCAGTACTTC.

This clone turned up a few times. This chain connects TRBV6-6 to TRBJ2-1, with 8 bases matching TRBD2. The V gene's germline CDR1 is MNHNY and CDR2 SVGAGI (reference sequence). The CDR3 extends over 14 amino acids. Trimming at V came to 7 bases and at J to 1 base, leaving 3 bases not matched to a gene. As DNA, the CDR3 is TGTGCCAGCAACAGCGGGAGTTCCTACAATGAGCAGTTCTTC. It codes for CASNSGSSYNEQFF.

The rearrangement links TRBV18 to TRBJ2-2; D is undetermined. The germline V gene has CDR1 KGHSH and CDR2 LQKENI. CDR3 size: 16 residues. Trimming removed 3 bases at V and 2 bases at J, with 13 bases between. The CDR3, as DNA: TGTGCCAGCTCACCGTCGGCAGGTCAAAACACCGGGGAGCTGTTTTTT. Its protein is CASSPSAGQNTGELFF.

In DNA form, the CDR3 reads TGTGCCAGCAGCGTAGCTCCCCGGGATCAGCCCCAGCATTTT. Translating gives CASSVAPRDQPQHF. The chain couples TRBV9 to TRBJ1-5; D is ambiguous. The germline V gene encodes CDR1 SGDLS and CDR2 YYNGEE. The germline V and J ends were trimmed by 0 bases and 5 bases, with 9 bases remaining between them. The CDR3 has 14 amino acids.

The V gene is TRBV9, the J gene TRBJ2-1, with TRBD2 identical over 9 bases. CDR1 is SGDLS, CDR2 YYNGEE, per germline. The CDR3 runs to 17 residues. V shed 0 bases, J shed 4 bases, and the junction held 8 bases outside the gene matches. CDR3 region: CASSVGSGGRGYNEQFF. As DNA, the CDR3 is TGTGCCAGCAGCGTAGGTTCCGGCGGGAGGGGGTACAATGAGCAGTTCTTC.

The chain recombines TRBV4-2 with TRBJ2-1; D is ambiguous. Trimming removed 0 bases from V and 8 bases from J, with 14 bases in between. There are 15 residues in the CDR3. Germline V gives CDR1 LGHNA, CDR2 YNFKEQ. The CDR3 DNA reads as TGTGCCAGCAGCCAAGAAGGAATCGGATTCGATGAGCAGTTCTTC. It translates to CASSQEGIGFDEQFF.